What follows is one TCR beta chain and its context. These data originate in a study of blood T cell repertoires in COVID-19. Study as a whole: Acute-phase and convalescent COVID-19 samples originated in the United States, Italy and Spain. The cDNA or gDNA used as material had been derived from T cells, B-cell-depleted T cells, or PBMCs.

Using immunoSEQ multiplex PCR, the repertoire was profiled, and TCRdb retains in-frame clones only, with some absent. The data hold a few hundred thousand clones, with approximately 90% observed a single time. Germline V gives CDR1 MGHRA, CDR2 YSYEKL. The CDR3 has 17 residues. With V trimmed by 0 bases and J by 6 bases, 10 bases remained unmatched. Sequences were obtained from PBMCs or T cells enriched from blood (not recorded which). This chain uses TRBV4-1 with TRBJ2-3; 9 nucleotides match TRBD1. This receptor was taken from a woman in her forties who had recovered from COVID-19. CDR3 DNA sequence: TGCGCCAGCAGCCAAGATTGGGACAGGGTCCTAATCGATACGCAGTATTTT. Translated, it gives CASSQDWDRVLIDTQYF.